Listed below are T cell receptor beta chains from one sample, sequenced in a study of T cell changes during pregnancy in multiple sclerosis. The data were produced by immunoSEQ multiplex PCR, yet TCRdb's version contains in-frame clones alone and is incomplete. This sample has about 68,000 clones, with around nine tenths found just once. This specimen consisted of peripheral blood, obtained in the third trimester of pregnancy. These receptors all come from a female donor with multiple sclerosis, enrolled in a pregnancy study. CDR3s include the opening cysteine and the closing phenylalanine or tryptophan. D genes are given only for firm matches. A clone size is listed for some rows: how often the clone was seen (once, few, many), or a class if it is expanded.

TRBD1 | TRBJ1-1 | NA | TRBV5-5 | TGTGCCAGCAGCTTACAGGGGGCGGGCACTGAAGCTTTCTTT | CASSLQGAGTEAFF
NA | TRBJ1-1 | NA | TRBV19 | TGTGCCAGTAGGGGCAGGGGATGGTCTGAAGCTTTCTTT | CASRGRGWSEAFF
TRBD2 | TRBJ2-7 | NA | TRBV7-9 | TGTGCCAGCAGCTCACAGCGGGGGCTAACATCCTACGAGCAGTACTTC | CASSSQRGLTSYEQYF
NA | TRBJ1-1 | NA | TRBV19 | TGTGCCAGTAGTCCGGGAGTGAACACTGAAGCTTTCTTT | CASSPGVNTEAFF
NA | TRBJ1-5 | once | TRBV29-1 | TGCAGCGTTGCCGGCGGAGGGACCAATCAGCCCCAGCATTTT | CSVAGGGTNQPQHF
TRBD2 | TRBJ2-1 | NA | TRBV19 | TGTGCCAGTAGTATAACGAGCGGGGGGTCCTACAATGAGCAGTTCTTC | CASSITSGGSYNEQFF
TRBD1 | TRBJ1-4 | NA | TRBV5-6 | TGTGCCAGCAGCATCGGACAGGGGGTTTATGAAAAACTGTTTTTT | CASSIGQGVYEKLFF
NA | TRBJ2-7 | NA | TRBV18 | TGTGCCAGCTCAGGGGCGGAAACCTACGAGCAGTACTTC | CASSGAETYEQYF
NA | TRBJ2-7 | NA | TRBV9 | TGTGCCAGCAGCGTAGCACCCGGAGGAACCTACGAGCAGTACTTC | CASSVAPGGTYEQYF
TRBD1 | TRBJ2-7 | NA | TRBV4-2 | TGTGCCAGCAGCCAGACAGGGAGCGGAGCCTACGAGCAGTACTTC | CASSQTGSGAYEQYF
TRBD1 | TRBJ1-1 | NA | TRBV6-5 | TGTGCCAGCAGGGGACAGGGTTTGAACACTGAAGCTTTCTTT | CASRGQGLNTEAFF